The 14 T cell receptor beta chains presented below share a single source sample, sequenced in a study of blood T cell repertoires in COVID-19. Libraries were prepared by immunoSEQ multiplex PCR; TCRdb keeps only in-frame clonotypes and omits some of them. The sample has about 70,000 clones, approximately 83% seen once. The sequencing sample was made of peripheral blood. The receptors here all came from a human donor in a cohort sampled during active COVID-19.

The V and J genes are TRBV4-3 and TRBJ2-2; 9 bases are a match to TRBD1. The CDR3 is 17 amino acids. Trimming cost V 0 bases and J 7 bases; bases outside gene matches: 9. Germline CDR1 and CDR2: LGHNA and YSLEER. The CDR3 DNA reads as TGCGCCAGCAGCCAAGACGCCGGGACAGGGTCCAGCGGGGAGCTGTTTTTT. It is translated as CASSQDAGTGSSGELFF.

The gene calls are TRBV19 and TRBJ2-5; 7 bases fit TRBD2. Germline trimming cut 6 bases from V and 5 bases from J; bases unmatched to any gene: 3. The CDR3 loop spans 12 amino acids. Germline V gene sequence: CDR1 LNHDA, CDR2 SQIVND (reference sequence). The CDR3 protein is CASRRGGETQYF. In DNA, the CDR3 is TGTGCCAGTAGGAGGGGAGGGGAGACCCAGTACTTC.

V usage is TRBV5-6 and J usage is TRBJ1-4; 8 nucleotides align to TRBD1. Germline V gene lookup returns CDR1 SGHDT and CDR2 YYEEEE. This CDR3 has 14 residues. The ends lost 4 bases at V and 6 bases at J; junction bases unmatched: 5. The CDR3 here is CASSDDRGDEKLFF. As DNA, the CDR3 is TGTGCCAGCAGCGACGACAGGGGAGATGAAAAACTGTTTTTT.

The gene calls are TRBV2 and TRBJ1-5, with 9 bases matching TRBD1. Germline CDR1 reads SNHLY; CDR2 reads FYNNEI. The CDR3 has 16 residues. Trimming removed 6 bases from V and 7 bases from J; junction bases left unmatched: 13. The CDR3 DNA is TGTGCCAGCAGCTTCGCTGGACAGGGGAGAAAACAGCCCCAGCATTTT. The encoded protein is CASSFAGQGRKQPQHF. The full variable domain, completed using reference TRBV2 and TRBJ1-5, is EPEVTQTPSHQVTQMGQEVILRCVPISNHLYFYWYRQILGQKVEFLVSFYNNEISEKSEIFDDQFSVERPDGSNFTLKIRSTKLEDSAMYFCASSFAGQGRKQPQHFGDGTRLSIL.

This CDR3 reads CATGGGGSNQPQHF. In DNA, the CDR3 is TGTGCCACTGGGGGAGGGGGGAGCAATCAGCCCCAGCATTTT. The chain links TRBV15 to TRBJ1-5; a possible D gene is TRBD1 (6 bases). The germline CDR1 and CDR2 sequences are LNHNV and YYDKDF (reference sequence). CDR3 length: 14 residues. Trimming took 9 bases from V and 1 from J, leaving 13 bases between them. Based on the CDR3 plus reference TRBV15 and TRBJ1-5, the full variable domain is DAMVIQNPRYQVTQFGKPVTLSCSQTLNHNVMYWYQQKSSQAPKLLFHYYDKDFNNEADTPDNFQSRRPNTSFCFLDIRSPGLGDTAMYLCATGGGGSNQPQHFGDGTRLSIL.

The genes are TRBV7-2 and TRBJ2-2, with TRBD2 identical over 9 bases. The CDR3 has 19 residues. CDR1 and CDR2 from the germline V gene are SGHTA and FQGNSA. V gave up 1 base and J gave up 2 bases; unmatched junction bases: 11. CDR3 residues: CASSLGGGGLAGNTGELFF. The CDR3 DNA is TGTGCCAGCAGCTTAGGAGGAGGTGGGCTAGCGGGAAACACCGGGGAGCTGTTTTTT.

This chain uses TRBV6-4 with TRBJ2-7, with 8 bases aligning to TRBD1. Germline CDR1 is MRHNA and CDR2 is SNTAGT. The V gene end was trimmed by 6 bases and the J gene end by 1 base; junction bases not matched to a gene: 17. CDR3 length equals 18 residues. The CDR3 region has the DNA TGTGCCAGCAGAAAGGACAGGGCCGGGTCTTCAAAGTCCTACGAGCAGTACTTC. Residues: CASRKDRAGSSKSYEQYF.

This chain links TRBV7-6 with TRBJ2-5; TRBD2 might be the D (6 bases). V dropped 2 bases and J dropped 4 bases, with 14 bases sitting between them. This CDR3 has 15 amino acids. Germline CDR1 is SGHVS and CDR2 is FNYEAQ. CDR3 nucleotides: TGTGCCAGCAGCTTATTTGCCGGGGGTCGAGAGACCCAGTACTTC. Its protein is CASSLFAGGRETQYF.

The J gene is TRBJ1-1, the V gene TRBV19, with a tentative D call TRBD1 (5 bases). The length of the CDR3 is 13 residues. V was pared by 5 bases and J by 6 bases, with 13 bases between. Germline CDR1 and CDR2: LNHDA and SQIVND (reference sequence). This CDR3 reads CASSRRGLAEAFF. CDR3 in DNA: TGTGCCAGTAGTCGGCGGGGGTTGGCTGAAGCTTTCTTT.

V and J are TRBV10-3 and TRBJ2-6; a weak D match, TRBD1 (5 bases). Germline assignment: CDR1 ENHRY and CDR2 SYGVKD. Deletions cut 4 bases from V and 2 bases from J, with 6 bases between. The CDR3 runs to 14 residues. The CDR3 loop is CAISGTPGANVLTF. Here the CDR3 DNA reads TGTGCCATCAGTGGGACACCTGGGGCCAACGTCCTGACTTTC.

Note on this clone: An end of the junction differs from the germline gene, which may be a read error. CDR3: CASSTLPRDNLF. CDR3 nucleotides: TGTGCCAGCAGTACCCTGCCCCGGGACAACCTATTC. The chain is built from TRBV28 and TRBJ1-2; D possibly corresponds to TRBD1 (6 bases). Per the germline V gene, CDR1 is MDHEN and CDR2 is SYDVKM. The CDR3 runs 12 residues.

The chain joins TRBV2 to TRBJ1-2, with 8 bases matching TRBD1. J was trimmed by 5 bases and V by 10 bases; bases with no gene match: 12. Per the germline V gene, CDR1 is SNHLY and CDR2 is FYNNEI. The CDR3 has 14 residues. The CDR3 nucleotides are TGTGCCACTCGACAGGACAGGGAATCTTATGGCTACACCTTC. This encodes CATRQDRESYGYTF.

V usage is TRBV6-2 or TRBV6-3 and J usage is TRBJ2-2; D gene unclear. This CDR3 is built from 13 residues. V was pared by 5 bases and J by 4 bases, with 8 bases between. Germline assignment: CDR1 MNHEY and CDR2 SVGEGT. The CDR3 coding sequence is TGTGCCAGCAGTCAATACACCACCGGGGAGCTGTTTTTT. This translates into CASSQYTTGELFF.

CDR3 loop: CAWSIGKKLFF. The DNA for the CDR3 is TGTGCCTGGAGTATCGGGAAAAAACTGTTTTTT. This sequence joins TRBV30 and TRBJ1-4; D gene ambiguous. Trimming cost V 2 bases and J 9 bases, with 7 bases left between them. This CDR3 is built from 11 residues. Germline V gene data show CDR1 as GTSNPN and CDR2 as SVGIG (reference sequence).